One T cell receptor (beta chain) is described in this entry. The data belong to a study of blood T cell repertoires in COVID-19. Study at large: The samples span acute and convalescent COVID-19 from the United States, Italy and Spain.

Looked up from germline, CDR1 is SEHNR and CDR2 is FQNEAQ (reference sequence). This CDR3 is 15 amino acids long. Trimming removed 0 bases from V and 8 bases from J, with 16 bases in between. In the original workflow: Estimated nucleated cell counts came from reference gene primer amplification. Generated by immunoSEQ multiplex PCR, the TCRdb table keeps only in-frame clones and is missing some. Clone size and V and J calls were adopted from that table, with D and trimming inferred from the DNA. Of roughly 140,000 clones in the sample, 84% were seen once. Specimen: peripheral blood. This chain uses TRBV7-9 with TRBJ1-2; tentatively, D is TRBD1 (5 bases). This receptor was taken from a woman older than 75 in a cohort sampled during active or convalescent COVID-19. CDR3 loop: CASSLAEGGQGGYTF. The CDR3 DNA reads as TGTGCCAGCAGCTTAGCGGAGGGCGGACAAGGGGGCTACACCTTC.